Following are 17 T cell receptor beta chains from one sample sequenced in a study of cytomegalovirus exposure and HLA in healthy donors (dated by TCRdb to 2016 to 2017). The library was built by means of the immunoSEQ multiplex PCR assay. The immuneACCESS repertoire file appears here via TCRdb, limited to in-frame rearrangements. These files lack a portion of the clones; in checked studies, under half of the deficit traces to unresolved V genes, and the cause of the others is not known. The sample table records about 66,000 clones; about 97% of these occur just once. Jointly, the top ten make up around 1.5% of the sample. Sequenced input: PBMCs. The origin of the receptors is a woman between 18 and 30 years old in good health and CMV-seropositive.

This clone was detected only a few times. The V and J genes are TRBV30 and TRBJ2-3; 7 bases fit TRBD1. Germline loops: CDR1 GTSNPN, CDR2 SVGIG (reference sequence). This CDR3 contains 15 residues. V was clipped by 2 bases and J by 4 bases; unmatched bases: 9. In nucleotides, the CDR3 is TGTGCCTGGAGTATAACACAGGGGAGCGCAGATACGCAGTATTTT. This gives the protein CAWSITQGSADTQYF.

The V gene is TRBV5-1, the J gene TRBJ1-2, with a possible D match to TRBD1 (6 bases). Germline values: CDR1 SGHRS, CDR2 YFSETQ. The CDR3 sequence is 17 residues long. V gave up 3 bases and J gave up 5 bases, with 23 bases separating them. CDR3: CASSSNRVEGVWYGYTF. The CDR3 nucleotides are TGCGCCAGCAGCTCGAACAGGGTAGAGGGGGTTTGGTATGGCTACACCTTC.

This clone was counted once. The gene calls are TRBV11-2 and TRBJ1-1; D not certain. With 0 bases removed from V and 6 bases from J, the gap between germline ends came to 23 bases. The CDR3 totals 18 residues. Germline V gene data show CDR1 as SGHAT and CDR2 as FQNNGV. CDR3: CASSLDRLSYGRRAEAFF. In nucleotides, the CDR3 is TGTGCCAGCAGCTTAGATAGGCTTAGTTATGGGAGGAGGGCTGAAGCTTTCTTT. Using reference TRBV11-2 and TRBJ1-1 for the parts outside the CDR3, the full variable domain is EAGVAQSPRYKIIEKRQSVAFWCNPISGHATLYWYQQILGQGPKLLIQFQNNGVVDDSQLPKDRFSAERLKGVDSTLKIQPAKLEDSAVYLCASSLDRLSYGRRAEAFFGQGTRLTVV.

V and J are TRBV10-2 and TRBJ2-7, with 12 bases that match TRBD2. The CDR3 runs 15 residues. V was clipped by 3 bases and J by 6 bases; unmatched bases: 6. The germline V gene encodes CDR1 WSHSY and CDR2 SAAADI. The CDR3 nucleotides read TGCGCCAGCAGTGACCAGACTAGCGGGAGAGGCGAGCAGTACTTC. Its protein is CASSDQTSGRGEQYF.

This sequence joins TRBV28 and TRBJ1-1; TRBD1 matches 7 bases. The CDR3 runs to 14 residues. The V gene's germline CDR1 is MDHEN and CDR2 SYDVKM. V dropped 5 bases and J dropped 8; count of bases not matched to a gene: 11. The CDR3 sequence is CASSPRTGGTEAFF. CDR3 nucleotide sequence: TGTGCCAGCAGTCCGAGGACAGGCGGTACCGAAGCTTTCTTT.

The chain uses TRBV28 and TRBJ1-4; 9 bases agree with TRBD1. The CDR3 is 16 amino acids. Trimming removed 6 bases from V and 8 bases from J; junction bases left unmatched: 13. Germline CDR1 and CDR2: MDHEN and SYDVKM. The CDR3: CASRHPTGGVLEKLFF. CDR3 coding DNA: TGTGCCAGCAGACACCCAACAGGGGGCGTTTTAGAAAAACTGTTTTTT. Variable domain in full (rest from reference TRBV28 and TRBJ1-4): DVKVTQSSRYLVKRTGEKVFLECVQDMDHENMFWYRQDPGLGLRLIYFSYDVKMKEKGDIPEGYSVSREKKERFSLILESASTNQTSMYLCASRHPTGGVLEKLFFGSGTQLSVL.

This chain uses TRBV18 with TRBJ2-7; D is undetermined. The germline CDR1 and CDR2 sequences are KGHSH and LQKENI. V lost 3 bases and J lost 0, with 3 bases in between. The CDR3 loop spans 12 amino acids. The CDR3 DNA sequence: TGTGCCAGCTCACCTAACTCCTACGAGCAGTACTTC. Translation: CASSPNSYEQYF.

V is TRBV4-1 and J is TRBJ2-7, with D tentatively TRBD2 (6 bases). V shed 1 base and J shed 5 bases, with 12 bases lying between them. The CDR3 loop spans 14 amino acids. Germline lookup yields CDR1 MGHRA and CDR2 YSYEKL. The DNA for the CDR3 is TGCGCCAGCAGCCAAGGGGGAGGTGCGCACGAGCAGTACTTC. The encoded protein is CASSQGGGAHEQYF.

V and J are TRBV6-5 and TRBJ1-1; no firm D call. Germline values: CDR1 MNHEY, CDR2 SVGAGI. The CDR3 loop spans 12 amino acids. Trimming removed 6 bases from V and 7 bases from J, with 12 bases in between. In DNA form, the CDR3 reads TGTGCCAGCAGCCGTGGCGGGTATGAAGCTTTCTTT. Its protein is CASSRGGYEAFF.

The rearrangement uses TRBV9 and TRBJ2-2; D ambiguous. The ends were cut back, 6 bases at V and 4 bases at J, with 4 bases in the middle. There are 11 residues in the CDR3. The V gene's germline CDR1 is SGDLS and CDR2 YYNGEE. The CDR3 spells CASTSTGELFF. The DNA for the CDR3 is TGTGCCAGCACGTCCACCGGGGAGCTGTTTTTT.

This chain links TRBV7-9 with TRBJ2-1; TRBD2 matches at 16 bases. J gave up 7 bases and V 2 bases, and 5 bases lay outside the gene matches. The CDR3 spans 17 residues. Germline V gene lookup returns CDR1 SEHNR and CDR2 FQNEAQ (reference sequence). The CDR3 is CASSLYAGLAGGNEQFF. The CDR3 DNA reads TGTGCCAGCAGCTTATACGCGGGACTAGCGGGAGGGAATGAGCAGTTCTTC.

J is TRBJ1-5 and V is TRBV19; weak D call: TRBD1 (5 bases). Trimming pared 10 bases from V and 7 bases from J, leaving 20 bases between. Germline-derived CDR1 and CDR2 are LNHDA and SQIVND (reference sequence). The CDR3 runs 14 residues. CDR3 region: CATCLWGRNQPQHF. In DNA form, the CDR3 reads TGTGCCACTTGCCTGTGGGGCAGAAACCAGCCCCAGCATTTT.

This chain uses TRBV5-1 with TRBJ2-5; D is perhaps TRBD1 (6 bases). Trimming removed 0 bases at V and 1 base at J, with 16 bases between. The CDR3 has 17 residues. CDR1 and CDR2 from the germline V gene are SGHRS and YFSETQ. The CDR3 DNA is TGCGCCAGCAGCTTGGCCGGGGCAGGGGCGATCCAAGAGACCCAGTACTTC. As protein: CASSLAGAGAIQETQYF.

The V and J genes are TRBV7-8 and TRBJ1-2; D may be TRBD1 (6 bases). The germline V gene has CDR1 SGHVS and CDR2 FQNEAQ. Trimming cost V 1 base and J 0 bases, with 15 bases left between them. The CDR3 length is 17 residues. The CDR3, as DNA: TGTGCCAGCAGCTTAGTGTACAGGGACACCTCTAACTATGGCTACACCTTC. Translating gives CASSLVYRDTSNYGYTF.

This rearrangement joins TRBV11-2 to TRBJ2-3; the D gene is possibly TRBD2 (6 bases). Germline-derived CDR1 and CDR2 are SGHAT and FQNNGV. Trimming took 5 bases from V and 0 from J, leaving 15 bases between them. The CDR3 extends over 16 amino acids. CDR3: CASSPARGPSTDTQYF. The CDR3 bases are TGTGCCAGCAGCCCGGCGCGGGGACCGAGCACAGATACGCAGTATTTT.

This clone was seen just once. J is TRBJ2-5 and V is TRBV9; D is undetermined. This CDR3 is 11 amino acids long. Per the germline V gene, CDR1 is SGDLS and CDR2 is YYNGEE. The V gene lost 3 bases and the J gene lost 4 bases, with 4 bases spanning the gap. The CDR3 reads CASSARETQYF. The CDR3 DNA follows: TGTGCCAGCAGCGCTCGAGAGACCCAGTACTTC.

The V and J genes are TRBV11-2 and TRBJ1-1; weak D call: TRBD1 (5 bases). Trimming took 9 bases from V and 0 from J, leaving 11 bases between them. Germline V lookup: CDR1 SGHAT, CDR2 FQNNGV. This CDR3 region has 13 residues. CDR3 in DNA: TGTGCCAGTGCGACAGTGGTGAACACTGAAGCTTTCTTT. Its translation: CASATVVNTEAFF.